The next 24 T cell receptor beta chains were all read from a single sample in a study of shared clonotypes between healthy human individuals. Measured with immunoSEQ multiplex PCR; TCRdb has only the in-frame clones, and not every one. The sample includes around 2.5 million clones, 93% of them seen just once. Input material: naive CD4+ T cells from PBMCs. Subset: CD45RA+ positively selected. Source of these receptors: a man aged 18-30 years in good health. Some clones in this sample may be carry-over from other donors' samples.

This sequence joins TRBV29-1 and TRBJ1-1, with 8 bases matching TRBD1. V lost 6 bases, J lost 5 bases, and 8 bases stayed unmatched. This CDR3 contains 13 residues. The germline V gene encodes CDR1 SQVTM and CDR2 ANQGSEA. CDR3 nucleotides: TGCAGCGTCGCCAGGGGGCCTAATACTGAAGCTTTCTTT. This gives the protein CSVARGPNTEAFF.

The genes are TRBV28 and TRBJ2-7; no definite D call. Germline CDR1 and CDR2: MDHEN and SYDVKM. V dropped 10 bases and J dropped 4 bases, with 8 bases sitting between them. The CDR3 spans 10 residues. CDR3 residues: CATSGYEQYF. As DNA, the CDR3 is TGTGCCACTTCCGGGTACGAGCAGTACTTC.

The chain has TRBV5-1 and TRBJ2-7; 12 bases map to TRBD1. This CDR3 comprises 13 residues. V was clipped by 6 bases and J by 5 bases; unmatched bases: 3. Looked up from germline, CDR1 is SGHRS and CDR2 is YFSETQ. The CDR3 spells CASMGQGAHEQYF. The CDR3 DNA follows: TGCGCCAGCATGGGACAGGGGGCTCACGAGCAGTACTTC.

V and J are TRBV25-1 and TRBJ2-7; possible D gene TRBD2, 6 bases. This CDR3 has 12 residues. Per germline, CDR1 MGHDK and CDR2 SYGVNS. Trimming shortened V by 4 bases and J by 2 bases, and 6 bases separated the two germline ends. The CDR3 protein is CASSGLAYEQYF. The CDR3 coding sequence is TGTGCCAGCAGTGGACTAGCCTACGAGCAGTACTTC.

The chain couples TRBV7-9 to TRBJ2-1; 10 bases line up with TRBD2. V was clipped by 11 bases and J by 6 bases; unmatched bases: 10. Germline values: CDR1 SEHNR, CDR2 FQNEAQ (reference sequence). The CDR3 totals 14 residues. DNA of the CDR3: TGTGCCGGAAAGACTAGCGGGTCTCTCAATGAGCAGTTCTTC. Amino acids: CAGKTSGSLNEQFF. Complete variable domain (other parts from reference TRBV7-9 and TRBJ2-1): DTGVSQNPRHKITKRGQNVTFRCDPISEHNRLYWYRQTLGQGPEFLTYFQNEAQLEKSRLLSDRFSAERPKGSFSTLEIQRTEQGDSAMYLCAGKTSGSLNEQFFGPGTRLTVL.

With respect to this clone: Other nucleotide sequences from this sample produce the same CDR3. The chain carries TRBV20-1 and TRBJ2-1; no clear D. The CDR3 has 11 residues. Between the trimmed V and J ends, which lost 4 bases and 3 bases, there was a span of 4 bases. From germline, CDR1 is DFQATT and CDR2 SNEGSKA (reference sequence). In DNA, the CDR3 is TGCAGTGCTAAACTCTACAATGAGCAGTTCTTC. It translates to CSAKLYNEQFF.

The table lists this clone with a count of one. Other DNA sequences in this specimen translate into the identical CDR3. J is TRBJ2-7 and V is TRBV27; D is unresolved. V was clipped by 0 bases and J by 0 bases, with 6 bases between them. Germline CDR1 is MNHEY and CDR2 is SMNVEV (reference sequence). CDR3 length: 14 residues. CDR3 residues: CASSLSRVSYEQYF. CDR3 sequence (DNA): TGTGCCAGCAGTTTATCAAGGGTCTCCTACGAGCAGTACTTC.

V usage is TRBV5-1 and J usage is TRBJ2-5; no reliable D call. The CDR3 sequence is 13 residues long. V was shortened by 5 bases and J by 2 bases, with 10 bases between the two germline ends. Germline CDR1 is SGHRS and CDR2 is YFSETQ. The CDR3 sequence is CASRPDWQETQYF. Written as DNA, the CDR3 is TGCGCCAGCAGACCCGACTGGCAAGAGACCCAGTACTTC.

As for this clone: The sample contains more than one DNA sequence encoding this CDR3. The CDR3 region has the DNA TGTGCCAGCAGCTTACGGGGAGTAAGCAATCAGCCCCAGCATTTT. Translation: CASSLRGVSNQPQHF. The chain uses TRBV5-6 and TRBJ1-5; unclear D gene. Trimming cost V 2 bases and J 1 base, with 10 bases left between them. The length of the CDR3 is 15 residues. Germline loops: CDR1 SGHDT, CDR2 YYEEEE.

CDR3 residues: CASSTGTAFSGTIYF. Here the CDR3 DNA reads TGTGCCAGCAGTACCGGGACAGCTTTTAGTGGCACCATATATTTT. The chain uses TRBV2 and TRBJ1-3; 7 bases are a match to TRBD1. CDR3 size: 15 residues. J was trimmed by 9 bases and V by 5 bases; bases with no gene match: 13. Germline CDR1 SNHLY, CDR2 FYNNEI.

This rearrangement joins TRBV30 to TRBJ2-5; a weak D match, TRBD2 (5 bases). Trimming took 8 bases from V and 5 from J, leaving 18 bases between them. Germline V gene sequence: CDR1 GTSNPN, CDR2 SVGIG (reference sequence). The CDR3 loop spans 13 amino acids. The CDR3 loop reads CAGTSATGETQYF. The CDR3 DNA is TGTGCCGGAACGTCTGCAACGGGGGAGACCCAGTACTTC.

This clone was recorded only once. This chain connects TRBV19 to TRBJ2-7; 8 bases line up with TRBD1. This CDR3 spans 16 amino acids. Germline CDR1 and CDR2: LNHDA and SQIVND (reference sequence). The V gene end was trimmed by 4 bases and the J gene end by 1 base; junction bases not matched to a gene: 9. CDR3 DNA: TGTGCCAGTAGTACTCGGACAGGGAAGGGGTCCTACGAGCAGTACTTC. Translation: CASSTRTGKGSYEQYF.

This clone came up once. The chain employs TRBV7-2 and TRBJ2-2; TRBD1 agrees at 9 bases. Germline V gene lookup returns CDR1 SGHTA and CDR2 FQGNSA. Trimming took 2 bases from V and 3 from J; bases not matched to a gene: 4. This CDR3 is built from 16 residues. CDR3 coding DNA: TGTGCCAGCAGCTTACAGGGGACAGGGTACACCGGGGAGCTGTTTTTT. Its translation is CASSLQGTGYTGELFF.

The CDR3 protein is CASSLAFVGGSSYNEQFF. DNA for the CDR3: TGCGCCAGCAGCTTGGCCTTTGTCGGGGGCAGCTCCTACAATGAGCAGTTCTTC. The chain recombines TRBV5-1 with TRBJ2-1; D may match TRBD1 or TRBD2 (6 bases each). CDR1 and CDR2 (germline): SGHRS, YFSETQ. The CDR3 has 18 residues. Trimming took off 0 bases at V and 0 bases at J, with 16 bases between the two ends.

The chain carries TRBV30 and TRBJ2-5, with D possibly TRBD2 on 5 matching bases. The CDR3 covers 10 residues. The germline V gene encodes CDR1 GTSNPN and CDR2 SVGIG (reference sequence). Deletions cut 7 bases from V and 2 bases from J, with 5 bases between. CDR3 loop: CASGQETQYF. The DNA of the CDR3 is TGTGCCTCGGGACAAGAGACCCAGTACTTC. The entire variable domain, with the rest obtained from reference TRBV30 and TRBJ2-5, is as follows: SQTIHQWPATLVQPVGSPLSLECTVEGTSNPNLYWYRQAAGRGLQLLFYSVGIGQISSEVPQNLSASRPQDRQFILSSKKLLLSDSGFYLCASGQETQYFGPGTRLLVL.

This clone has a handful of counts. This sequence joins TRBV6-1 and TRBJ1-1; D gene uncertain. In germline, CDR1 is MNHNS, CDR2 SASEGT. V lost 4 bases, J lost 4 bases, and 10 bases lay in between. The CDR3 loop spans 13 amino acids. The CDR3 reads CASSGHWGTEAFF. The CDR3, as DNA: TGTGCCAGCAGTGGACATTGGGGCACTGAAGCTTTCTTT.

This chain links TRBV28 with TRBJ2-2, with D possibly TRBD2 on 7 matching bases. With 7 bases removed from V and 6 bases from J, the gap between germline ends came to 21 bases. Looked up from germline, CDR1 is MDHEN and CDR2 is SYDVKM. CDR3 size: 16 residues. CDR3 protein: CASNPPSGGPAGELFF. The DNA of the CDR3 is TGTGCCAGCAACCCTCCCTCCGGGGGGCCGGCCGGGGAGCTGTTTTTT.

The chain uses TRBV7-9 and TRBJ2-3, with 8 bases that match TRBD2. J lost 6 bases, V lost 5 bases, and 10 bases had no gene match. Germline V gene lookup returns CDR1 SEHNR and CDR2 FQNEAQ (reference sequence). CDR3 size: 15 residues. Here the CDR3 reads CASSQRLTSADTQYF. In DNA, the CDR3 is TGTGCCAGCAGCCAAAGACTGACTAGCGCCGATACGCAGTATTTT.

V usage is TRBV30 and J usage is TRBJ2-7; D possibly corresponds to TRBD2 (6 bases). Germline-derived CDR1 and CDR2 are GTSNPN and SVGIG (reference sequence). The ends were cut back, 4 bases at V and 3 bases at J, with 13 bases in the middle. The CDR3 runs to 13 residues. The chain's CDR3 is CAWTPPGDYEQYF. Written as DNA, the CDR3 is TGTGCCTGGACCCCTCCGGGGGACTACGAGCAGTACTTC.

V and J are TRBV5-5 and TRBJ2-5, with no clear D. This CDR3 is 14 amino acids long. The V end lost 2 bases, the J end lost 4 bases, and 12 bases lay between the germline ends. CDR1 and CDR2 from the germline V gene are SGHKS and YYEKEE (reference sequence). CDR3 amino acids: CASSFFSGRETQYF. The CDR3 coding sequence is TGTGCCAGCAGCTTTTTCTCAGGTCGAGAGACCCAGTACTTC.

The sample holds a few counts of this clone. The chain has TRBV11-2 and TRBJ2-1; a possible D gene is TRBD1 (6 bases). Germline V lookup: CDR1 SGHAT, CDR2 FQNNGV. V lost 4 bases to trimming and J lost 10 bases, with 14 bases between them. This CDR3 has 13 residues. This CDR3 is CASSSQGVGEQFF. The DNA of the CDR3 is TGTGCCAGCAGCTCACAGGGAGTTGGCGAGCAGTTCTTC.

The chain combines TRBV7-2 with TRBJ2-7; 10 bases map to TRBD2. Germline trimming cut 2 bases from V and 0 bases from J; bases unmatched to any gene: 4. The germline CDR1 and CDR2 sequences are SGHTA and FQGNSA. The CDR3 has 16 residues. The CDR3 DNA reads TGTGCCAGCAGCTTACTGGCTAGCGGGAGCTCCTACGAGCAGTACTTC. This encodes CASSLLASGSSYEQYF.

V gene TRBV10-3 combines with J gene TRBJ1-4; 7 nucleotides line up with TRBD1. V dropped 3 bases and J dropped 7; count of bases not matched to a gene: 11. Germline assignment: CDR1 ENHRY and CDR2 SYGVKD. This CDR3 region has 16 residues. The CDR3 DNA reads as TGTGCCATCAGTGACCCAGGGCAGGGGGGTGGTGAAAAACTGTTTTTT. Protein: CAISDPGQGGGEKLFF.

The chain joins TRBV2 to TRBJ1-2; D ambiguous. The CDR3 consists of 13 residues. The V gene lost 1 base and the J gene lost 4 bases, with 7 bases spanning the gap. Germline-derived CDR1 and CDR2 are SNHLY and FYNNEI. The CDR3 DNA reads as TGTGCCAGCAGTGAAGGCCAGATCTATGGCTACACCTTC. Amino acids: CASSEGQIYGYTF.